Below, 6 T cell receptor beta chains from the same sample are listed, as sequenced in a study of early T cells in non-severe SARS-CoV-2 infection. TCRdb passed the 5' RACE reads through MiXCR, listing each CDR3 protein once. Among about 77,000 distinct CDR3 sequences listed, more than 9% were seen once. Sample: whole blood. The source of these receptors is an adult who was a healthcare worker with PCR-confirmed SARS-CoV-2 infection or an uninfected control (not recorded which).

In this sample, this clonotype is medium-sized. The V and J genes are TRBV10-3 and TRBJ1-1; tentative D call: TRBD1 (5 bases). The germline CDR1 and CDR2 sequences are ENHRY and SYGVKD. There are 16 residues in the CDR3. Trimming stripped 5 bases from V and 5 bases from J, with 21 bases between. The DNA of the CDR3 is TGTGCCATCAGTCGGGAGGGGATAGGCGACAATACTGAAGCTTTCTTT. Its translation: CAISREGIGDNTEAFF.

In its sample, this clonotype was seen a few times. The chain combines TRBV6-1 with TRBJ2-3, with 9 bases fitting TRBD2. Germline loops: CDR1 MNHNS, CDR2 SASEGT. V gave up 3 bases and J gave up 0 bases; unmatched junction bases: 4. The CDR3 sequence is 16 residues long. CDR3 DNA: TGTGCCAGCAGTGACGGACTAGCGTCCAGCACAGATACGCAGTATTTT. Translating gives CASSDGLASSTDTQYF.

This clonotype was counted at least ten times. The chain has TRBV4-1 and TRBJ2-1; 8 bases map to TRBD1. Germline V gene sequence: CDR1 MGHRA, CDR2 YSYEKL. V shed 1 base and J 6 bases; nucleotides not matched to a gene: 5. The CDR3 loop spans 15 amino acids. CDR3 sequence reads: CASSQAGGAGNEQFF. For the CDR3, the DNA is TGCGCCAGCAGCCAAGCAGGGGGCGCCGGCAATGAGCAGTTCTTC.

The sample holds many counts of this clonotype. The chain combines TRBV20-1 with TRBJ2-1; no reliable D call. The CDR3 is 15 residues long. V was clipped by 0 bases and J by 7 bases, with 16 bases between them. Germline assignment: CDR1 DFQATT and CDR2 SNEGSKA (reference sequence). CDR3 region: CSARDFALGTNEQFF. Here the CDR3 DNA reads TGCAGTGCTAGAGATTTCGCCCTCGGAACTAATGAGCAGTTCTTC.

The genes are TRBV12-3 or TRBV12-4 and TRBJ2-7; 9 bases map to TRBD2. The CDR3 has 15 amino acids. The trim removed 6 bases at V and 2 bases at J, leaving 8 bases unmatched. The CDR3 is CASSQALAGPYEQYF. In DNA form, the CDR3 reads TGTGCCAGCAGCCAGGCACTAGCGGGTCCCTACGAGCAGTACTTC.

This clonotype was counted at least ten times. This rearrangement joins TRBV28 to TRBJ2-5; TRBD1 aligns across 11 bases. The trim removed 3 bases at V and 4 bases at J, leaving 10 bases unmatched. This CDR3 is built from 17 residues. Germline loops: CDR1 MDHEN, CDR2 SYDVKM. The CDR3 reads CASSFPRDRGNRETQYF. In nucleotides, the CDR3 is TGTGCCAGCAGTTTCCCCCGGGACAGGGGGAACCGAGAGACCCAGTACTTC. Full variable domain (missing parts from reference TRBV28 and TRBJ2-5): DVKVTQSSRYLVKRTGEKVFLECVQDMDHENMFWYRQDPGLGLRLIYFSYDVKMKEKGDIPEGYSVSREKKERFSLILESASTNQTSMYLCASSFPRDRGNRETQYFGPGTRLLVL.